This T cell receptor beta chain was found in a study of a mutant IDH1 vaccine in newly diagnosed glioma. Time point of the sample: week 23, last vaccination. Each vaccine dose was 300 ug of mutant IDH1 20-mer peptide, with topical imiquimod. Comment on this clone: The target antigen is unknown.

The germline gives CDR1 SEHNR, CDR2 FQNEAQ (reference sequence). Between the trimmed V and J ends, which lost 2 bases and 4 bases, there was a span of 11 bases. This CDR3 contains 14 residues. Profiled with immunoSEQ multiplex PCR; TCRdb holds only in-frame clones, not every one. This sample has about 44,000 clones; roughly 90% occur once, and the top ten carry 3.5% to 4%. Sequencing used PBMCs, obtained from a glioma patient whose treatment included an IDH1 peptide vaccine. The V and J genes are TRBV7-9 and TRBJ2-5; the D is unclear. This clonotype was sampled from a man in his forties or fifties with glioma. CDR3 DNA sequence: TGTGCCAGCAGCTTATGGGAAAACCCAGAGACCCAGTACTTC. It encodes CASSLWENPETQYF. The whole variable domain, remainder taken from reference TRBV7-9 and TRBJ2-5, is DTGVSQNPRHKITKRGQNVTFRCDPISEHNRLYWYRQTLGQGPEFLTYFQNEAQLEKSRLLSDRFSAERPKGSFSTLEIQRTEQGDSAMYLCASSLWENPETQYFGPGTRLLVL.